This TCR beta chain stems from a study of somatic mutations in cytotoxic T cells in rheumatoid arthritis. In the study overall: A roughly 32 ml EDTA sample of patient blood was drawn right after diagnosis, before any treatment. Among the T-cell populations stained with V beta antibodies, some were separated by flow sorting at nearly 100% purity, including V beta1+ cells whose TCRB was sequenced. Overall study findings and caveats: The study found that the largest CD8+ clone exceeded 20% of CD8+ cells in about an eighth of the 65 patients. The slightly lower representation of TRBV07 among rheumatoid arthritis patients did not undergo correction for multiple comparisons.

This table comes from immunoSEQ multiplex PCR, and its TCRdb copy is limited to in-frame clones, with some not included. The sample has 13,000 or so clones, around 80% seen once. The CDR3 is 16 amino acids. Deletions cut 4 bases from V and 7 bases from J, with 22 bases between. The germline V gene has CDR1 MDHEN and CDR2 SYDVKM. With respect to this clone: The antigen remains unidentified.

V usage is TRBV28 and J usage is TRBJ1-2; unclear D gene. The sequence derives from an adult with rheumatoid arthritis. Sequences were obtained from CD8+ T cells sorted from blood. The CDR3 nucleotides read TGTGCCAGCAGTTGGAACCTTCAGAGCGTCATGGCTGGCTACACCTTC. This gives the protein CASSWNLQSVMAGYTF.